Following are 20 T cell receptor beta chains from one sample sequenced in a study of cytomegalovirus exposure and HLA in healthy donors. 13 Jbeta primers and 60 Vbeta primers were used for the PCR. Here immunoSEQ multiplex PCR was the method, and the copy in TCRdb shows in-frame clones only, minus some. This table holds around 210,000 clones, 78% found once. Sequenced sample: PBMCs. The receptor source for this set is a boy younger than 18 in good health and CMV-seronegative.

On this clone: A junction end diverges from the germline sequence, so it may reflect a read error. V usage is TRBV20-1 and J usage is TRBJ1-1; D is undetermined. CDR1 and CDR2 (germline): DFQATT, SNEGSKA (reference sequence). CDR3 length: 8 amino acids. Here the CDR3 reads CSASPFIF. The DNA of the CDR3 is TGCAGTGCTAGCCCTTTTATCTTT.

V and J are TRBV6-5 and TRBJ1-1, with D hard to call. Trimming took 4 bases from V and 5 from J, leaving 17 bases between them. The germline CDR1 and CDR2 sequences are MNHEY and SVGAGI. The CDR3 has 15 residues. The CDR3 coding sequence is TGTGCCAGCAGTTCCCCACCAGGATGGTTGACTGAAGCTTTCTTT. Encoded protein: CASSSPPGWLTEAFF.

This chain uses TRBV7-6 with TRBJ1-1, with D possibly being TRBD1 (6 bases). The CDR3 length is 13 residues. V was shortened by 11 bases and J by 2 bases, with 15 bases between the two germline ends. Looked up from germline, CDR1 is SGHVS and CDR2 is FNYEAQ. The DNA for the CDR3 is TGTGCCGTTGGGGGAGGGGGAAACACTGAAGCTTTCTTT. Protein: CAVGGGGNTEAFF. Full variable domain (missing parts from reference TRBV7-6 and TRBJ1-1): GAGVSQSPRYKVTKRGQDVALRCDPISGHVSLYWYRQALGQGPEFLTYFNYEAQQDKSGLPNDRFSAERPEGSISTLTIQRTEQRDSAMYRCAVGGGGNTEAFFGQGTRLTVV.

The chain joins TRBV2 to TRBJ1-1; no clear D. The CDR3 has 16 amino acids. Looked up from germline, CDR1 is SNHLY and CDR2 is FYNNEI. Deletions cut 2 bases from V and 0 bases from J, with 13 bases between. DNA for the CDR3: TGTGCCAGCAGTGAAAGGAGGGCTCGAATGAACACTGAAGCTTTCTTT. Translating it yields CASSERRARMNTEAFF. The whole variable domain, remainder taken from reference TRBV2 and TRBJ1-1, is EPEVTQTPSHQVTQMGQEVILRCVPISNHLYFYWYRQILGQKVEFLVSFYNNEISEKSEIFDDQFSVERPDGSNFTLKIRSTKLEDSAMYFCASSERRARMNTEAFFGQGTRLTVV.

This clone was detected a few times. One end of the junction varies from germline; a read error may be responsible. The chain joins TRBV9 to TRBJ1-2, with 7 bases that match TRBD1. CDR1 SGDLS and CDR2 YYNGEE come from the germline V gene. CDR3 length: 13 residues. For the CDR3, the DNA is TGTGCCAGCAGCGATACAGGGGCACATGGCTACCCCTTC. It specifies CASSDTGAHGYPF.

The J gene is TRBJ1-3, the V gene TRBV19; 8 positions match TRBD1. The CDR3 totals 16 residues. The J segment lost 2 bases and the V segment lost 4 bases, leaving 7 bases of the junction unmatched. Germline assignment: CDR1 LNHDA and CDR2 SQIVND (reference sequence). Here the CDR3 reads CASSTTMTGAGNTIYF. The CDR3, as DNA: TGTGCCAGTAGTACTACAATGACAGGGGCTGGAAACACCATATATTTT.

The rearrangement uses TRBV5-8 and TRBJ1-1, with D hard to call. Germline V CDR1 and CDR2: SGHTS, YDEGEE. This CDR3 is built from 18 residues. Trimming removed 5 bases at V and 0 bases at J, with 23 bases between. CDR3 sequence (DNA): TGTGCCAGCAGGAGGGAGCCTCTCATGAACTTCATGAACACTGAAGCTTTCTTT. It specifies CASRREPLMNFMNTEAFF.

This chain connects TRBV6-1 to TRBJ1-2; 7 bases agree with TRBD1. With V trimmed by 0 bases and J by 5 bases, 3 bases remained unmatched. Germline assignment: CDR1 MNHNS and CDR2 SASEGT. The CDR3 has 14 residues. CDR3 residues: CASSEAGRGYGYTF. The DNA for the CDR3 is TGTGCCAGCAGTGAAGCAGGCAGGGGGTATGGCTACACCTTC.

This clone was found once. This chain uses TRBV5-5 with TRBJ2-7, with a weak D call TRBD1 (5 bases). Per the germline V gene, CDR1 is SGHKS and CDR2 is YYEKEE (reference sequence). Trimming shortened V by 5 bases and J by 1 base, and 13 bases separated the two germline ends. This CDR3 is built from 14 residues. The CDR3 region has the DNA TGTGCCAGCAGGAATCCAGGGCAGTCCTACGAGCAGTACTTC. Its translation: CASRNPGQSYEQYF.

The CDR3 protein is CASSLGAGVYSGELFF. Here the CDR3 DNA reads TGTGCCAGCAGCTTAGGGGCAGGCGTCTACTCCGGGGAGCTGTTTTTT. The chain employs TRBV6-6 and TRBJ2-2, with D tentatively TRBD1 (5 bases). Trimming pared 6 bases from V and 6 bases from J, leaving 20 bases between. CDR1 is MNHNY and CDR2 is SVGAGI in the germline V gene (reference sequence). The CDR3 consists of 16 residues.

The rearrangement uses TRBV9 and TRBJ2-1, with D hard to call. Germline CDR1 is SGDLS and CDR2 is YYNGEE. The CDR3 is made up of 16 amino acids. Deletions cut 1 base from V and 0 bases from J, with 11 bases between. The CDR3 DNA sequence: TGTGCCAGCAGCGTATCCGTACTGAGCTCCTACAATGAGCAGTTCTTC. It yields the protein CASSVSVLSSYNEQFF. The full variable domain, rest sourced from reference TRBV9 and TRBJ2-1, is DSGVTQTPKHLITATGQRVTLRCSPRSGDLSVYWYQQSLDQGLQFLIQYYNGEERAKGNILERFSAQQFPDLHSELNLSSLELGDSALYFCASSVSVLSSYNEQFFGPGTRLTVL.

In its sample, this clone was seen a few times. This chain connects TRBV2 to TRBJ1-1, with TRBD1 matching 8 bases. CDR1 SNHLY and CDR2 FYNNEI come from the germline V gene. This CDR3 is 15 amino acids long. After removal of 4 bases from V and 1 base from J, the junction contained 5 bases not matched to a gene. CDR3 nucleotide sequence: TGTGCCAGCAGTGCCCGCCAGGGGGCGAACACTGAAGCTTTCTTT. It codes for CASSARQGANTEAFF.

Concerning this clone: Additional DNA sequences in this sample encode the identical CDR3. The chain recombines TRBV6-1 with TRBJ2-2, with D possibly being TRBD2 (5 bases). This CDR3 spans 14 amino acids. Germline CDR1 and CDR2: MNHNS and SASEGT. Trimming removed 6 bases at V and 0 bases at J, with 8 bases between. In DNA form, the CDR3 reads TGTGCCAGCAGGCGGGCCTCGAACACCGGGGAGCTGTTTTTT. The encoded protein is CASRRASNTGELFF.

This chain links TRBV5-6 with TRBJ2-7; 7 bases match TRBD2. V lost 4 bases to trimming and J lost 5 bases; unmatched junction nucleotides: 12. The CDR3 spans 15 residues. The germline V gene encodes CDR1 SGHDT and CDR2 YYEEEE. CDR3 sequence (DNA): TGTGCCAGCAGCATTGGGGGGGGAAGAATCCACGAGCAGTACTTC. Its protein product is CASSIGGGRIHEQYF.

Only one count was recorded for this clone. This chain connects TRBV7-6 to TRBJ2-2; maybe TRBD1 (6 bases). The CDR3 loop spans 16 amino acids. Looked up from germline, CDR1 is SGHVS and CDR2 is FNYEAQ. Trimming removed 1 base at V and 7 bases at J, with 16 bases between. The CDR3 sequence: CASSLGWLLQGGELFF. In DNA, the CDR3 is TGTGCCAGCAGCTTAGGCTGGCTCCTACAGGGCGGGGAGCTGTTTTTT.

The gene calls are TRBV7-9 and TRBJ1-2, with a tentative D call TRBD1 (6 bases). V lost 5 bases and J 4 bases, leaving 17 bases between the germline ends. Looked up from germline, CDR1 is SEHNR and CDR2 is FQNEAQ (reference sequence). The CDR3 consists of 15 residues. The CDR3 loop is CASSPRGGNSYGYTF. The CDR3 DNA is TGTGCCAGCAGCCCTCGGGGGGGCAACTCCTATGGCTACACCTTC.

The chain carries TRBV7-9 and TRBJ2-2; the D gene is possibly TRBD2 (5 bases). Germline V gives CDR1 SEHNR, CDR2 FQNEAQ (reference sequence). The V gene lost 0 bases and the J gene lost 5 bases, with 7 bases spanning the gap. The CDR3 extends over 14 amino acids. DNA of the CDR3: TGTGCCAGCAGCTTAGCGCGGGTTACCGGGGAGCTGTTTTTT. It yields the protein CASSLARVTGELFF.

The CDR3 DNA is TGTGCCTGGGGGACTGGATTCTATGGCTACACCTTC. Amino acid sequence: CAWGTGFYGYTF. The chain has TRBV30 and TRBJ1-2, with D perhaps TRBD1 (5 bases). The V gene lost 5 bases and the J gene lost 4 bases, with 11 bases spanning the gap. Per the germline V gene, CDR1 is GTSNPN and CDR2 is SVGIG (reference sequence). CDR3 length equals 12 residues.

The chain carries TRBV30 and TRBJ2-3, with D tentatively TRBD1 (6 bases). In germline, CDR1 is GTSNPN, CDR2 SVGIG (reference sequence). The CDR3 extends over 12 amino acids. V was shortened by 2 bases and J by 4 bases, with 7 bases between the two germline ends. For the CDR3, the DNA is TGTGCCTGGAGTAGGACAGCAGATACGCAGTATTTT. This codes for CAWSRTADTQYF.

This clone was seen only once. The CDR3 loop is CASSTPGNTEAFF. DNA of the CDR3: TGTGCCAGCAGCACTCCAGGGAACACTGAAGCTTTCTTT. V gene TRBV11-3 combines with J gene TRBJ1-1; D call uncertain. V lost 5 bases and J lost 1, with 8 bases in between. The CDR3 is 13 residues long. Germline values: CDR1 SGHNT, CDR2 YENEEA.